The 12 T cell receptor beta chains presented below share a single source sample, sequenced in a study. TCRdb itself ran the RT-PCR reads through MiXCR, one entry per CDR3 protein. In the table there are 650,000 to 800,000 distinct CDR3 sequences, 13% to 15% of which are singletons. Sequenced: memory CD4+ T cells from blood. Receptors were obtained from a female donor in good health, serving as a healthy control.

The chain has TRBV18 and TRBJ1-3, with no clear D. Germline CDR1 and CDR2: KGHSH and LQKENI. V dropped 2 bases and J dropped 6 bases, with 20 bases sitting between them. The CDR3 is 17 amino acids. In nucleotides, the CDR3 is TGTGCCAGCTCACCAGGTCTGGCAGCAACTCATGCAAACACCATATATTTT. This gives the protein CASSPGLAATHANTIYF.

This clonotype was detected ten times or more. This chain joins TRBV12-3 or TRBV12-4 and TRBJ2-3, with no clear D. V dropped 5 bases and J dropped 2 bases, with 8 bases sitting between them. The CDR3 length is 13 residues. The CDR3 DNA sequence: TGTGCCAGCAGTACCACACACACAGATACGCAGTATTTT. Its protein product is CASSTTHTDTQYF.

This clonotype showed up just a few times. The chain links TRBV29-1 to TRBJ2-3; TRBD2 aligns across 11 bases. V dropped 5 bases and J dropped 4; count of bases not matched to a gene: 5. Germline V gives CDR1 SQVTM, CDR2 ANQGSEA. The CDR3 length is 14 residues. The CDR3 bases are TGCAGCGTTAGGACTAGCGGGTATGCAGATACGCAGTATTTT. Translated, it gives CSVRTSGYADTQYF.

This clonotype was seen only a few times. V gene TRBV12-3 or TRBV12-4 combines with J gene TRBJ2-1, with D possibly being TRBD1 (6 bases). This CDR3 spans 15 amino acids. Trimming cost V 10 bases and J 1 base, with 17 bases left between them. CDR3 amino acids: CATADSGLSYNEQFF. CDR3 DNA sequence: TGTGCCACCGCGGACAGTGGGCTTTCCTACAATGAGCAGTTCTTC.

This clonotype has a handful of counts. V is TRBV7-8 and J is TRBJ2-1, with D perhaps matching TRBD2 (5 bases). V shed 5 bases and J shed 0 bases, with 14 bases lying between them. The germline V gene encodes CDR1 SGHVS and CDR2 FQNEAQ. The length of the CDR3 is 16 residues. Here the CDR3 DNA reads TGTGCCAGCAGCCTACTAGGAGCCAGCTCCTACAATGAGCAGTTCTTC. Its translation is CASSLLGASSYNEQFF.

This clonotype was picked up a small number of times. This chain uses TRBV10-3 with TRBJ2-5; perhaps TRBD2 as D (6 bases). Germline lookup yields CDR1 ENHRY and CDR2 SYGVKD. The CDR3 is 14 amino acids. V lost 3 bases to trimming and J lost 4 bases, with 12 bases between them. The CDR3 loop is CAISERRGGETQYF. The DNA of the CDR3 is TGTGCCATCAGTGAAAGACGGGGAGGAGAGACCCAGTACTTC.

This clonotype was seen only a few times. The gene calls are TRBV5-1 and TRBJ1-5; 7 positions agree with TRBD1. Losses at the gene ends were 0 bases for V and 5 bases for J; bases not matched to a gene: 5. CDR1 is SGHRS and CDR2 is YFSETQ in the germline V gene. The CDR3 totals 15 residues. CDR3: CASSLETGVDQPQHF. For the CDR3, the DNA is TGCGCCAGCAGCTTGGAAACAGGGGTAGATCAGCCCCAGCATTTT.

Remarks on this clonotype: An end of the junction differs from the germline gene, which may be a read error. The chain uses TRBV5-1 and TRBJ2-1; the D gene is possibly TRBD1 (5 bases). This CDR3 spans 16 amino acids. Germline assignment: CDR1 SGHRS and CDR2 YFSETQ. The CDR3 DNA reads TGCGCCAGCAGATTGGAGTTGGTCCCACAGGTCGATGAGCAGTTCTTC. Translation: CASRLELVPQVDEQFF.

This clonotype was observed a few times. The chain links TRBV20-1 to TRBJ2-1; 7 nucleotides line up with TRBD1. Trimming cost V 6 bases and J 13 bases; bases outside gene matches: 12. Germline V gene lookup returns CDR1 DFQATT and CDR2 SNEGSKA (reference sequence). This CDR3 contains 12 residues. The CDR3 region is CSAHRQGPPQFF. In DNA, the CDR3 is TGCAGTGCCCATCGACAGGGACCGCCTCAGTTCTTC.

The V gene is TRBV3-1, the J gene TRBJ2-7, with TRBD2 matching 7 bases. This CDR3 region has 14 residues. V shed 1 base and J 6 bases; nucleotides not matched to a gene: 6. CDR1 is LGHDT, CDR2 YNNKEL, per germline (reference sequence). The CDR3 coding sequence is TGTGCCAGCAGCCAAGTAAGGGGCGGGAGCGAGCAGTACTTC. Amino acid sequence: CASSQVRGGSEQYF.

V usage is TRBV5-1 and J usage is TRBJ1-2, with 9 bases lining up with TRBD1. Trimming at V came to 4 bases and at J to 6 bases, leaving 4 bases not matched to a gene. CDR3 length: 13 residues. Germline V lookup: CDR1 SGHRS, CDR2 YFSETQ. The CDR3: CASSVGQGNGYTF. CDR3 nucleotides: TGCGCCAGCAGCGTCGGACAGGGGAATGGCTACACCTTC.

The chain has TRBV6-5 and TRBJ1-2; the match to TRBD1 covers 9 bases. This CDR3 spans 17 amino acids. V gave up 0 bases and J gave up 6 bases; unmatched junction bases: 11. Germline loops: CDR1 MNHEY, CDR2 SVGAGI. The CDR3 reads CASSYSISGTGRNGYTF. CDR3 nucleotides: TGTGCCAGCAGTTACTCGATTTCCGGGACAGGGAGGAATGGCTACACCTTC.